The rows below give T cell receptor beta chains drawn from one sample of a study of regulatory T cells in long-lasting Graves disease. Each CDR3 protein is one row after TCRdb ran MiXCR on the multiplex PCR reads. Here the sample spans about 520,000 distinct CDR3 sequences, about 12% being singletons. The same sample was also used in a study of T cells in Graves' hyperthyroidism and ophthalmopathy.

Sequences were derived from peripheral blood mononuclear cells (PBMCs), sampled at new diagnosis, from a patient treated with antithyroid drugs. Receptors were obtained from a woman aged 30 to 39 with Graves disease. Both conserved end residues are part of each CDR3. A D gene is named only where the DNA matches it firmly. Expanded clones get a size class; other rows say once, few or many, or leave the size out.

TGTGCCAGCTCACCACCCAAATCCCGCCCCACTGAAGCTTTCTTT	CASSPPKSRPTEAFF	-	15	TRBV18	TRBJ1-1	-
TGTGCCAGCAGCGCCTATAGCGGGAGAGGTGACGAGCAGTACTTC	CASSAYSGRGDEQYF	TRBD2	15	TRBV11-3	TRBJ2-7	many
TGTGCCAGCAGTCCCTCGCGCGGGAGAGCTCGCACCGGGGAGCTGTTTTTT	CASSPSRGRARTGELFF	TRBD2	17	TRBV27	TRBJ2-2	many
TGTGCCAGTACAGGGGGCTCTGGAAACACCATATATTTT	CASTGGSGNTIYF	TRBD1	13	TRBV6-1	TRBJ1-3	many
TGTGCCAGCATGCGGACAGTGAACACCGGGGAGCTGTTTTTT	CASMRTVNTGELFF	-	14	TRBV7-2	TRBJ2-2	-
TGTGCCAGCTCAGTAGACAGGCGATACCAAGAGACCCAGTACTTC	CASSVDRRYQETQYF	-	15	TRBV19	TRBJ2-5	many
TGTGCCAGTCTCTTTCTAGCGGGAGATACGCAGTATTTT	CASLFLAGDTQYF	TRBD2	13	TRBV12-3/TRBV12-4	TRBJ2-3	many
TGTGCCAGCAGCCCCGGGACTAGCGCTTACACAGATACGCAGTATTTT	CASSPGTSAYTDTQYF	TRBD2	16	TRBV7-2	TRBJ2-3	-
TGTGCCAGCAGCTACAGGGATCACGGGGAGCTGTTTTTT	CASSYRDHGELFF	-	13	TRBV6-4	TRBJ2-2	-
TGTGCCAGCAGTTACTATGGGACAGACACAGATACGCAGTATTTT	CASSYYGTDTDTQYF	TRBD1	15	TRBV6-2/TRBV6-3	TRBJ2-3	many
TGTGCCAGCAGCTTTGACAGGGACTATGGCTACACCTTC	CASSFDRDYGYTF	TRBD1	13	TRBV7-2	TRBJ1-2	many
TGTGCCAGCAGTGAACCCTGGAATAAGGGAGAGACCCAGTACTTC	CASSEPWNKGETQYF	-	15	TRBV25-1	TRBJ2-5	-
TGTGCCAGCGGCCCGGGACTAGCAAGAGCCGGGGAGCTGTTTTTT	CASGPGLARAGELFF	TRBD2	15	TRBV7-3	TRBJ2-2	-
TGTGCCAGCAGCTCCGACAGGGTGGGAACATGGCAGTACTTC	CASSSDRVGTWQYF	TRBD1	14	TRBV7-2	TRBJ2-7	many
TGTGCCAGCAGTTTCCTAGCGGGAGAGGTCACAGATACGCAGTATTTT	CASSFLAGEVTDTQYF	TRBD2	16	TRBV28	TRBJ2-3	-
TGTGCCAGCTCACCTTCTCTAATGACAGGGGATGGCTACACCTTC	CASSPSLMTGDGYTF	TRBD1	15	TRBV18	TRBJ1-2	-
TGCAGTGCTGGACCTTCGACTAGCGGACAAGAGACCCAGTACTTC	CSAGPSTSGQETQYF	TRBD2	15	TRBV20-1	TRBJ2-5	many
TGTGCCACCAGTGATTACGGGCCGGGGGCTAGCGGGAGCCCACTACCCACAGATACGCAGTATTTT	CATSDYGPGASGSPLPTDTQYF	TRBD2	22	TRBV24-1	TRBJ2-3	-
TGTGCCAGCAGTGGGCCGTCACAAGAGACCCAGTACTTC	CASSGPSQETQYF	-	13	TRBV11-2	TRBJ2-5	many
TGTGCCAGCCGATGGACCGGGACAGCAACAACAGATACGCAGTATTTT	CASRWTGTATTDTQYF	TRBD1	16	TRBV6-2/TRBV6-3	TRBJ2-3	few
TGCAGTGCTATAGACTACGCGAACACCGGGGAGCTGTTTTTT	CSAIDYANTGELFF	-	14	TRBV20-1	TRBJ2-2	many
TGTGCCAGCAGCTTGGGACTAGTACCCGGGGGAGAGCAGTTCTTC	CASSLGLVPGGEQFF	TRBD2	15	TRBV7-9	TRBJ2-1	many
TGTGCCAGCACACAACTAGCGGGAGAGTCAGATACGCAGTATTTT	CASTQLAGESDTQYF	TRBD2	15	TRBV6-1	TRBJ2-3	many
TGTGCCAGTCGGGTCCAGAACTTACTTAGCTCTGGGGCCAACGTCCTGACTTTC	CASRVQNLLSSGANVLTF	-	18	TRBV11-2	TRBJ2-6	many
TGTGCCAGCAGTTCCAACCTCATAAACACCGGGGAGCTGTTTTTT	CASSSNLINTGELFF	-	15	TRBV28	TRBJ2-2	few
TGTGCCAGCAGCCCAAGGGGAGTCTCTGGCGCCGGAAACACCATATATTTT	CASSPRGVSGAGNTIYF	-	17	TRBV7-9	TRBJ1-3	-
TGTGCCAGCAGCTTTGTGAGGGAGCAGTACTTC	CASSFVREQYF	-	11	TRBV11-2	TRBJ2-7	many
TGTGCCAGCACACCGGCAGGGGGCTTTGCTGAAGCTTTCTTT	CASTPAGGFAEAFF	TRBD1	14	TRBV6-2/TRBV6-3	TRBJ1-1	many
TGTGCCATCAGTGCGAAGTACGGGGGGCAAGGTGGCTACACCTTC	CAISAKYGGQGGYTF	-	15	TRBV10-3	TRBJ1-2	many
TGTGCCAGCAGTCCGGGTGGAAACACCATATATTTT	CASSPGGNTIYF	-	12	TRBV12-3/TRBV12-4	TRBJ1-3	many
TGTGCCTGGAGTGTAAAGGCAATCCAAGAGACCCAGTACTTC	CAWSVKAIQETQYF	-	14	TRBV30	TRBJ2-5	many
TGTGCCAGCAGTGAAGATCGAGCGGGACGAGGGTACAATGAGCAGTTCTTC	CASSEDRAGRGYNEQFF	TRBD2	17	TRBV6-1	TRBJ2-1	many
TGTGCCAGCTGTCGGACAGGGAAAGACGCCGGGGAGCTGTTTTTT	CASCRTGKDAGELFF	TRBD1	15	TRBV12-3/TRBV12-4	TRBJ2-2	many
TGTGCCAGTGCCCTCTCGAGCGCGGCCAAAAACATTCAGTACTTC	CASALSSAAKNIQYF	-	15	TRBV19	TRBJ2-4	many
TGTGCCAGCAATGGACACACTGAAGCTTTCTTT	CASNGHTEAFF	-	11	TRBV12-3/TRBV12-4	TRBJ1-1	many